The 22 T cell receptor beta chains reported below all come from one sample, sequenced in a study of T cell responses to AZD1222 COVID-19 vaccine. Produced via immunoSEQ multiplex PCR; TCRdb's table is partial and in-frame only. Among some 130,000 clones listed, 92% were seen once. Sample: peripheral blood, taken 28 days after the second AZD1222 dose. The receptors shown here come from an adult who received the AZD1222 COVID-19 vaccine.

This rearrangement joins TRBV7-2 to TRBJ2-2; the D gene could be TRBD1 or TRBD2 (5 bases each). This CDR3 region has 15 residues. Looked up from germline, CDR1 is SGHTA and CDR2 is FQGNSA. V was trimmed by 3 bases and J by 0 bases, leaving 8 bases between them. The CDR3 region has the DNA TGTGCCAGCAGCTTCGGGGCACCGAACACCGGGGAGCTGTTTTTT. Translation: CASSFGAPNTGELFF.

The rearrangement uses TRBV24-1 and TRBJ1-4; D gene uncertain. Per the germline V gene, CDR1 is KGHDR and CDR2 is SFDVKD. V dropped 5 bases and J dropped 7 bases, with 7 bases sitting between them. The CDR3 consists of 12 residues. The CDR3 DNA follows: TGTGCCACCAGTGGGGGTTCTGAAAAACTGTTTTTT. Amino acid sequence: CATSGGSEKLFF.

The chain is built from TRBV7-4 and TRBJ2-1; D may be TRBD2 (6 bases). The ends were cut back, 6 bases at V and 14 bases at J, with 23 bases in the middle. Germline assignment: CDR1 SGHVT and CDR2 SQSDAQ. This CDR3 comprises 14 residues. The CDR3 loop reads CASRWGTASTWEFF. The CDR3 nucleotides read TGTGCCAGCAGGTGGGGGACTGCTTCCACTTGGGAGTTCTTC.

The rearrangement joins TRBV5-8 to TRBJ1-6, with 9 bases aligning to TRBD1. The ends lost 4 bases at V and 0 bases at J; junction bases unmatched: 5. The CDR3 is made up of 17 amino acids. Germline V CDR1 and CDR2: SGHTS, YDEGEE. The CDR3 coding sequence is TGTGCCAGCAGCGTGTTACAGGGGGCCTCCTATAATTCACCCCTCCACTTT. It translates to CASSVLQGASYNSPLHF.

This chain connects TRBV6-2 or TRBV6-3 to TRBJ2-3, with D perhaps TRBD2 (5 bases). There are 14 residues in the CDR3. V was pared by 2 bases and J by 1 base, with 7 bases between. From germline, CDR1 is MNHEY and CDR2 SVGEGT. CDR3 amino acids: CASSYVEGTDTQYF. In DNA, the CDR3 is TGTGCCAGCAGTTACGTGGAGGGCACAGATACGCAGTATTTT.

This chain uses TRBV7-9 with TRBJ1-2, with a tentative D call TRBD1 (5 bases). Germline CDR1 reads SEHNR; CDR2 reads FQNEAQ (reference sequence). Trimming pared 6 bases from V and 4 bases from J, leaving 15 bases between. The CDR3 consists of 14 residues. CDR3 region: CASSRDGGLYGYTF. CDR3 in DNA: TGTGCCAGCAGTCGGGACGGGGGACTCTATGGCTACACCTTC. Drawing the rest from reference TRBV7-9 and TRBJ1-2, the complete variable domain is DTGVSQNPRHKITKRGQNVTFRCDPISEHNRLYWYRQTLGQGPEFLTYFQNEAQLEKSRLLSDRFSAERPKGSFSTLEIQRTEQGDSAMYLCASSRDGGLYGYTFGSGTRLTVV.

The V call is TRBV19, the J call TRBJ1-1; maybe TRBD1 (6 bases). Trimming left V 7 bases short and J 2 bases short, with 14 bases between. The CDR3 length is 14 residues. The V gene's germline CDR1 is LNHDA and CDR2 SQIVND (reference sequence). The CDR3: CASTPGTFNTEAFF. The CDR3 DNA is TGTGCCAGTACCCCAGGGACATTCAACACTGAAGCTTTCTTT.

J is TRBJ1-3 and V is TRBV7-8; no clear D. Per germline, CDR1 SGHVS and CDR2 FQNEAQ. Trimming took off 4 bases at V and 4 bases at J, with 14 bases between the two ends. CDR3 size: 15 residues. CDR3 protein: CASSSTPSGGNTIYF. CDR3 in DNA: TGTGCCAGCAGCTCTACTCCCTCGGGGGGAAACACCATATATTTT.

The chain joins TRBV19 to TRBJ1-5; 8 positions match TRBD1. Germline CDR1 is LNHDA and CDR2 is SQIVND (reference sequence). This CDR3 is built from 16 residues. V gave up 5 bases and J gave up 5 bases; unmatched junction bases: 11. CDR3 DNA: TGTGCCAGTAGTCCACCTGGTCAGGGGGCTTATCAGCCCCAGCATTTT. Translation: CASSPPGQGAYQPQHF. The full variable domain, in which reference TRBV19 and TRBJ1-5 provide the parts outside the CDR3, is DGGITQSPKYLFRKEGQNVTLSCEQNLNHDAMYWYRQDPGQGLRLIYYSQIVNDFQKGDIAEGYSVSREKKESFPLTVTSAQKNPTAFYLCASSPPGQGAYQPQHFGDGTRLSIL.

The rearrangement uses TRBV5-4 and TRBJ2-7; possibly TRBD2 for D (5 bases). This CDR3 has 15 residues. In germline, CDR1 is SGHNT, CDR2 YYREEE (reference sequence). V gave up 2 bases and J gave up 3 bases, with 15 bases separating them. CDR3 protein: CASSLKLGEGYEQYF. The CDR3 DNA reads TGTGCCAGCAGCTTAAAGTTGGGAGAGGGCTACGAGCAGTACTTC. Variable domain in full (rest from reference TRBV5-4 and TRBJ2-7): ETGVTQSPTHLIKTRGQQVTLRCSSQSGHNTVSWYQQALGQGPQFIFQYYREEENGRGNFPPRFSGLQFPNYSSELNVNALELDDSALYLCASSLKLGEGYEQYFGPGTRLTVT.

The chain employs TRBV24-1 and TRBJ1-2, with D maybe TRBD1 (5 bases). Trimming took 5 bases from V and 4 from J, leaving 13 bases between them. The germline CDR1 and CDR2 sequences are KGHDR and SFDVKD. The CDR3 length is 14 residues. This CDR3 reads CATSAGRGSYGYTF. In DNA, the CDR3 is TGTGCCACCAGTGCAGGGCGTGGGAGCTATGGCTACACCTTC.

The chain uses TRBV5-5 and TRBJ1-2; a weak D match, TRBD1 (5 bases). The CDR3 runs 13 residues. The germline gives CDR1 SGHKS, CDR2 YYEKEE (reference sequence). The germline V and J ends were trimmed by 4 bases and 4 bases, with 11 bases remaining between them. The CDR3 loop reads CASSPGRSYGYTF. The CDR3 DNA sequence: TGTGCCAGCAGCCCGGGACGCTCCTATGGCTACACCTTC.

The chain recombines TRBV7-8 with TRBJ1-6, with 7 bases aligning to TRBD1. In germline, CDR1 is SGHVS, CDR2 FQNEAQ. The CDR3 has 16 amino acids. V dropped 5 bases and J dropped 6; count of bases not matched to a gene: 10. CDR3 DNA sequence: TGTGCCAGCAGCCCCAGGACAGGAAGTTTTAATTCACCCCTCCACTTT. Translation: CASSPRTGSFNSPLHF.

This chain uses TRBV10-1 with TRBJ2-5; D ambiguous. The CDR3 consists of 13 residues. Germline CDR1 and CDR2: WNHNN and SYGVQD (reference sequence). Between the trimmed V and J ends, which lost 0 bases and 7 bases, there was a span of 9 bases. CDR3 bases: TGCGCCAGCAGTGAGTCCGGGTGGGGGACCCAGTACTTC. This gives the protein CASSESGWGTQYF.

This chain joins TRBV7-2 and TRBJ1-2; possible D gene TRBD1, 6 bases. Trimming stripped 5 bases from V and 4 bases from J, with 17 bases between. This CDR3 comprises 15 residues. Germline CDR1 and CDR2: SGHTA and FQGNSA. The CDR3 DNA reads TGTGCCAGCAGCGTACTTTATGGACAGCTCTATGGCTACACCTTC. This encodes CASSVLYGQLYGYTF.

The CDR3 DNA is TGTGCCAGCAGGGTAGGGGGCAGTAATTCACCCCTCCACTTT. Encoded protein: CASRVGGSNSPLHF. The gene calls are TRBV28 and TRBJ1-6; 7 bases line up with TRBD1. Trimming removed 6 bases from V and 6 bases from J; junction bases left unmatched: 5. CDR3 length: 14 residues. Germline lookup yields CDR1 MDHEN and CDR2 SYDVKM.

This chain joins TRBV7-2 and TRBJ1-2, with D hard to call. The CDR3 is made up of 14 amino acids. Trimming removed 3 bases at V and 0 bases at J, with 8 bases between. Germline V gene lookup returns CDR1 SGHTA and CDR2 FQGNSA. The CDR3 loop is CASSFGRTNYGYTF. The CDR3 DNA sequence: TGTGCCAGCAGCTTTGGACGGACTAACTATGGCTACACCTTC.

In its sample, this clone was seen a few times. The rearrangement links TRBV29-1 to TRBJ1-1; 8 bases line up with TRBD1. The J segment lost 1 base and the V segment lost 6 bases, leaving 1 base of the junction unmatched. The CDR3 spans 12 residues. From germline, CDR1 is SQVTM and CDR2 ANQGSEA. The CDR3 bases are TGCAGCGTCCAGGGGGCGAACACTGAAGCTTTCTTT. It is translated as CSVQGANTEAFF.

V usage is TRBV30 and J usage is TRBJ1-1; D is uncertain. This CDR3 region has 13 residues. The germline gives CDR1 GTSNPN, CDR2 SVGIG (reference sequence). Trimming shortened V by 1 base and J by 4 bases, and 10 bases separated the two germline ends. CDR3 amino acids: CAWSEGRSTEAFF. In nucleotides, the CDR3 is TGTGCCTGGAGTGAGGGCCGTAGCACTGAAGCTTTCTTT. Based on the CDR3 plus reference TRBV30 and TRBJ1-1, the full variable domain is SQTIHQWPATLVQPVGSPLSLECTVEGTSNPNLYWYRQAAGRGLQLLFYSVGIGQISSEVPQNLSASRPQDRQFILSSKKLLLSDSGFYLCAWSEGRSTEAFFGQGTRLTVV.

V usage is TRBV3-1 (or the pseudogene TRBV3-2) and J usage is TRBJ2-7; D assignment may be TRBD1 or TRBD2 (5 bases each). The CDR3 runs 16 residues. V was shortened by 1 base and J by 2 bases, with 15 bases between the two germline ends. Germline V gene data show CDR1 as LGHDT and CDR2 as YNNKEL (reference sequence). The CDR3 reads CASSQAKGRGAYEQYF. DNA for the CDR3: TGTGCCAGCAGCCAAGCGAAGGGACGCGGAGCCTACGAGCAGTACTTC.

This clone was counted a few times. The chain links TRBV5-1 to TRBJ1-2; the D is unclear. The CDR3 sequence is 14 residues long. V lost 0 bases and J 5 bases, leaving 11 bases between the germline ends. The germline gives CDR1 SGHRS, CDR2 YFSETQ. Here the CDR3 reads CASSLGVGEYGYTF. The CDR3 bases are TGCGCCAGCAGCTTGGGGGTAGGAGAGTATGGCTACACCTTC.

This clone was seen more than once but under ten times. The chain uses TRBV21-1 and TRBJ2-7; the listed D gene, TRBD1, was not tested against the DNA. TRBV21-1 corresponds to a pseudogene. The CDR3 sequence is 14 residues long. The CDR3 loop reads CASSSRQGVVEQYF. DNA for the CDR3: TGTGCCAGCAGCTCCCGACAGGGGGTGGTAGAGCAGTACTTC.